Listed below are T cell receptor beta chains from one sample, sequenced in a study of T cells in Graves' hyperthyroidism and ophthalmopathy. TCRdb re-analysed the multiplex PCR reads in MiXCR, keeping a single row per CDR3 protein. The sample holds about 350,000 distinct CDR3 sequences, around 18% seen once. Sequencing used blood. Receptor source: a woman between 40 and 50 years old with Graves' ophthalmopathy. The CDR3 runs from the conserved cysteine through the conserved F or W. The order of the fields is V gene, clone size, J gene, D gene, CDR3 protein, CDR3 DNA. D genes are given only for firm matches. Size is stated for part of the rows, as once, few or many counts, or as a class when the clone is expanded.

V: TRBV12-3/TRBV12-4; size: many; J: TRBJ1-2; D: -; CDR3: CASSFGRLGYGYTF; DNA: TGTGCCAGCAGTTTCGGACGGCTGGGCTATGGCTACACCTTC
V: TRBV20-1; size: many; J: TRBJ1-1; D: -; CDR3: CSARDMGSTMGEAFF; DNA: TGCAGTGCTAGAGATATGGGGAGCACTATGGGTGAAGCTTTCTTT
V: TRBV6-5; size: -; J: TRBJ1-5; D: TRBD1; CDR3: CASSYVGTANQPQHF; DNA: TGTGCCAGCAGTTACGTGGGGACAGCCAATCAGCCCCAGCATTTT
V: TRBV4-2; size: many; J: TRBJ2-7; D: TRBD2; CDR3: CASSQDLTSGKPYEQYF; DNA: TGTGCCAGCAGCCAAGATCTGACCAGCGGGAAGCCCTACGAGCAGTACTTC
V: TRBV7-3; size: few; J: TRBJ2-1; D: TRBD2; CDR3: CASSLRGPSPSSGSPYNEQFF; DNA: TGTGCCAGCAGCTTAAGGGGTCCGAGCCCCTCTAGCGGGAGCCCCTACAATGAGCAGTTCTTC
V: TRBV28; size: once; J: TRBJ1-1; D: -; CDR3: CASSLPLILTEAFF; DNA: TGTGCCAGCAGCTTGCCCCTTATCCTCACTGAAGCTTTCTTT
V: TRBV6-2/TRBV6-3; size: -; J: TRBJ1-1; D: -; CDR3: CASSQWTLNTEAFF; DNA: TGTGCCAGCAGTCAGTGGACACTGAACACTGAAGCTTTCTTT
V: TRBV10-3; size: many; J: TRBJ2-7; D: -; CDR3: CAIRQTDSYEQYF; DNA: TGTGCCATCAGGCAGACAGATTCCTACGAGCAGTACTTC
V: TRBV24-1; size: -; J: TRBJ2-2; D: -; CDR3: CATSDLPPAGELFF; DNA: TGTGCCACCAGTGATCTTCCGCCGGCCGGGGAGCTGTTTTTT
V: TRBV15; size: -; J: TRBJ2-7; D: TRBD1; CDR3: CATSREALRDRKYEQYF; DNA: TGTGCCACCAGCAGAGAAGCGCTCCGGGACAGAAAATACGAGCAGTACTTC
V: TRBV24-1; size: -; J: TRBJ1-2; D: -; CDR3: CATSDPRVTYYGYTF; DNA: TGTGCCACCAGTGATCCCAGGGTTACTTATTATGGCTACACCTTC
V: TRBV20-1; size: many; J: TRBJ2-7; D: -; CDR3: CSVPRRPGASYEQYF; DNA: TGCAGTGTCCCGCGACGGCCAGGGGCTTCCTACGAGCAGTACTTC
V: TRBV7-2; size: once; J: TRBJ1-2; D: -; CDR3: CASSLVTSTGGYTF; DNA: TGTGCCAGCAGCTTAGTGACATCGACGGGTGGCTACACCTTC
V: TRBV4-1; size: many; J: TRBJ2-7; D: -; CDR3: CASSQENTGPPFEQYF; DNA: TGCGCCAGCAGCCAAGAAAACACGGGGCCACCGTTCGAGCAGTACTTC
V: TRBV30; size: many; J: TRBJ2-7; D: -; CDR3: CAWSEERGFHEQYF; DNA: TGTGCCTGGAGTGAGGAGAGGGGTTTCCACGAGCAGTACTTC
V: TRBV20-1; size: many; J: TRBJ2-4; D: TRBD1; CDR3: CSPREGAVKNIQYF; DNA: TGCAGCCCTAGAGAGGGGGCGGTCAAAAACATTCAGTACTTC
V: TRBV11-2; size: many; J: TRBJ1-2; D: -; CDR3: CASSLGDRYGYTF; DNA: TGTGCCAGCAGCTTAGGAGATCGCTATGGCTACACCTTC
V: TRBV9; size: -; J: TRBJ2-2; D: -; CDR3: CASSVVVSGLSTGELFF; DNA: TGTGCCAGCAGCGTAGTCGTCAGCGGGTTATCCACCGGGGAGCTGTTTTTT
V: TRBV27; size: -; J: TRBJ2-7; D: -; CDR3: CASSPRAQGTYEQYF; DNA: TGTGCCAGCAGCCCCCGGGCCCAAGGTACCTACGAGCAGTACTTC
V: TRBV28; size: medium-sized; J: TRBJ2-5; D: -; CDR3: CASSSPPGAKETQYF; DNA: TGTGCCAGCAGTTCCCCACCAGGGGCGAAGGAGACCCAGTACTTC
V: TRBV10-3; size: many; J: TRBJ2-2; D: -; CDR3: CAISELTSSNTGELFF; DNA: TGTGCCATCAGTGAGTTAACCTCATCGAACACCGGGGAGCTGTTTTTT
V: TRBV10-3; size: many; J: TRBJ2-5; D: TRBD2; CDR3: CAIGAGGPEETQYF; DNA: TGTGCCATCGGGGCGGGAGGGCCAGAGGAGACCCAGTACTTC
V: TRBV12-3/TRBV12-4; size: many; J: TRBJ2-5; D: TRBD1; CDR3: CASSPQGEDQETQYF; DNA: TGTGCCAGCAGTCCACAGGGGGAGGACCAAGAGACCCAGTACTTC
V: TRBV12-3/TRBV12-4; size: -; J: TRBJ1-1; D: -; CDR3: CASSWAHTEAFF; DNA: TGTGCCAGCAGTTGGGCCCACACTGAAGCTTTCTTT
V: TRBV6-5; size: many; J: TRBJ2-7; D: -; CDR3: CASSYSGRRYEQYF; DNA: TGTGCCAGCAGTTACTCGGGACGGCGCTACGAGCAGTACTTC
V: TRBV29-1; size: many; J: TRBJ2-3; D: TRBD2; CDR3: CSVRAGDTQYF; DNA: TGCAGCGTTCGAGCGGGGGATACGCAGTATTTT
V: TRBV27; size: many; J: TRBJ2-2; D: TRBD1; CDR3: CASSLSTPTGYPGELFF; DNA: TGTGCCAGCAGTCTCTCAACCCCGACAGGGTACCCCGGGGAGCTGTTTTTT
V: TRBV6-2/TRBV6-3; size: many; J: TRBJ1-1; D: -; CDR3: CASRRHTEAFF; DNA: TGTGCCAGTCGCAGGCACACTGAAGCTTTCTTT
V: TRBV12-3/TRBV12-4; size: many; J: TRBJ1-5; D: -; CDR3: CASRRNLGQPQHF; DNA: TGTGCCAGCAGACGCAACCTCGGACAGCCCCAGCATTTT
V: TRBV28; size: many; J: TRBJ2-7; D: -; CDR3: CASRVPGTTYEQYF; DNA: TGTGCCAGCAGGGTACCGGGAACTACCTACGAGCAGTACTTC
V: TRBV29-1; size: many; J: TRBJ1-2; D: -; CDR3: CSAPNPNYGYTF; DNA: TGCAGCGCCCCAAATCCTAACTATGGCTACACCTTC
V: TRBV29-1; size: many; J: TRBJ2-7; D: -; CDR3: CSVDSAGNEQYF; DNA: TGCAGCGTTGATAGTGCAGGGAACGAGCAGTACTTC
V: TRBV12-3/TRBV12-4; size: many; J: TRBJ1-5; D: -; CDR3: CASRLQGSQPQHF; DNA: TGTGCCAGCAGACTACAGGGTTCCCAGCCCCAGCATTTT
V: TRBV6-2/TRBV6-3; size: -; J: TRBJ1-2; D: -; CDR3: CASSSSTRTRFYGYTF; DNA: TGTGCCAGCAGTTCCTCCACCCGGACCCGATTCTATGGCTACACCTTC
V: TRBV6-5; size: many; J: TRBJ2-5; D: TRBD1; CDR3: CASINRDSYQETQYF; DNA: TGTGCCAGCATCAACCGGGACAGCTATCAAGAGACCCAGTACTTC
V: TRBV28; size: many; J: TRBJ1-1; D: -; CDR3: CATTGQGGRNTEAFF; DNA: TGTGCCACAACGGGCCAGGGTGGCAGGAACACTGAAGCTTTCTTT
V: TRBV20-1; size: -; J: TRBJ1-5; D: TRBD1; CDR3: CSASSRGRYSSNQPQHF; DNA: TGCAGTGCTAGCAGCAGGGGGCGGTACTCTAGCAATCAGCCCCAGCATTTT
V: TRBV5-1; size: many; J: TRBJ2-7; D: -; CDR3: CASSPARNEQYF; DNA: TGCGCCAGCAGCCCGGCACGGAACGAGCAGTACTTC
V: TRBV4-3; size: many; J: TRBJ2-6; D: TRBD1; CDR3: CASSQDTGGLGANVLTF; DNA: TGCGCCAGCAGCCAAGATACAGGGGGGCTTGGGGCCAACGTCCTGACTTTC
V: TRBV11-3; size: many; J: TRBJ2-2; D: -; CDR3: CASSPGLMNTGELFF; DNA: TGTGCCAGCAGCCCTGGACTTATGAACACCGGGGAGCTGTTTTTT
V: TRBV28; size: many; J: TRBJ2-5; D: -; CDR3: CASRGVWGRETQYF; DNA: TGTGCCAGCAGGGGGGTGTGGGGCCGAGAGACCCAGTACTTC
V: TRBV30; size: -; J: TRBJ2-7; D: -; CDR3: CALRSSYEQYF; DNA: TGTGCCTTGCGAAGCTCCTACGAGCAGTACTTC
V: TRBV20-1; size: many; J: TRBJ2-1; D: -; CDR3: CSAKETYNEQFF; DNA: TGCAGTGCTAAAGAAACCTACAATGAGCAGTTCTTC
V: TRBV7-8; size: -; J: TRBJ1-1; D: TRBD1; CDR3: CARKRDRGNTEAFF; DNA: TGTGCCAGAAAGCGGGACAGGGGGAACACTGAAGCTTTCTTT
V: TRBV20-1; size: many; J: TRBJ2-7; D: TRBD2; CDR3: CSASTPGLAGVEQYF; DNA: TGCAGTGCTAGCACACCGGGACTAGCGGGAGTGGAGCAGTACTTC
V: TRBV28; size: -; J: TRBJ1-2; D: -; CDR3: CASTQNRFYGYNF; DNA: TGTGCCAGCACCCAAAACAGATTCTATGGCTACAACTTC
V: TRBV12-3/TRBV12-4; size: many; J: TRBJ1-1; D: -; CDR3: CASSLAQIGVSTEAFF; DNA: TGTGCCAGCAGTTTAGCGCAGATAGGGGTGAGCACTGAAGCTTTCTTT
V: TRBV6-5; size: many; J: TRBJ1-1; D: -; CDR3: CASIPWREGTEAFF; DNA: TGTGCCAGCATCCCATGGAGGGAGGGCACTGAAGCTTTCTTT
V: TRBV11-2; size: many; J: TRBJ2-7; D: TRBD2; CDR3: CASTFTSGFSYEQYF; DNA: TGTGCCAGCACCTTCACTAGCGGGTTTTCCTACGAGCAGTACTTC
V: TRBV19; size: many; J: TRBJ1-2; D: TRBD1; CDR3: CASSPAGQNFYGYTF; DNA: TGTGCCAGTAGTCCCGCGGGACAGAACTTCTATGGCTACACCTTC
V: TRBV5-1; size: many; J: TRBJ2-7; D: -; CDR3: CASSPPGRPYEQYF; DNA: TGCGCCAGCAGCCCTCCGGGACGGCCCTACGAGCAGTACTTC
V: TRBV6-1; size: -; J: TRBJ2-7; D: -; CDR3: CASTSSGEQYF; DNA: TGTGCCAGCACCTCCTCCGGGGAGCAGTACTTC
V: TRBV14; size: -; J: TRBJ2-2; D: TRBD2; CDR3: CASSQTSGTNTGELFF; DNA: TGTGCCAGCAGCCAAACTAGCGGGACAAACACCGGGGAGCTGTTTTTT
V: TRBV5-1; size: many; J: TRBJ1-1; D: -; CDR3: CASSYDRATEAFF; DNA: TGCGCCAGCAGCTACGACAGAGCCACTGAAGCTTTCTTT
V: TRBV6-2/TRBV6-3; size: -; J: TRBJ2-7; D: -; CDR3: CASSYEAGTYEQYF; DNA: TGTGCCAGCAGTTACGAGGCTGGGACCTACGAGCAGTACTTC
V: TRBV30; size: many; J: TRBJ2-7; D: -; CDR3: CAWSEQDEQYF; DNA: TGTGCCTGGAGTGAACAGGACGAGCAGTACTTC